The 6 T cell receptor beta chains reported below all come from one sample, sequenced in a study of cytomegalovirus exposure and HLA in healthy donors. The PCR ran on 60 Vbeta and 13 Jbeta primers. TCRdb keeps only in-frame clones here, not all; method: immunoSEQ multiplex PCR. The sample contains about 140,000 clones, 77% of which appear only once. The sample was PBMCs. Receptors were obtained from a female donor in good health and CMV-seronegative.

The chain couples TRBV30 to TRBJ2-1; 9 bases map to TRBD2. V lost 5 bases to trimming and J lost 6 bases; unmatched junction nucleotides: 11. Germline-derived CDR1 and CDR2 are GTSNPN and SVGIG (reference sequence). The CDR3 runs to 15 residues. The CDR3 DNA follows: TGTGCCTGGGCGCGGGAGGGCCCTAACCTCAATGAGCAGTTCTTC. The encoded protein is CAWAREGPNLNEQFF.

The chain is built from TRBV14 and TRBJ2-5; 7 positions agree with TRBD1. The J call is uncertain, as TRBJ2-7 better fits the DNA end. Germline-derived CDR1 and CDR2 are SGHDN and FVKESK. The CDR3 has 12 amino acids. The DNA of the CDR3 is TGTGCCAGCAGGCGGACAGGAGGCGAGCAGTACTTC. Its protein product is CASRRTGGEQYF.

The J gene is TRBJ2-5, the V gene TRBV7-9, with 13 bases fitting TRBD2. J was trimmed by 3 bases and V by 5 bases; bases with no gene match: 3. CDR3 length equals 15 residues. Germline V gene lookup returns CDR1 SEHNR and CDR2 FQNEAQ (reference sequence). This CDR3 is CASSRGTSGEETQYF. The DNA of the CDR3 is TGTGCCAGCAGCCGAGGGACTAGCGGGGAAGAGACCCAGTACTTC.

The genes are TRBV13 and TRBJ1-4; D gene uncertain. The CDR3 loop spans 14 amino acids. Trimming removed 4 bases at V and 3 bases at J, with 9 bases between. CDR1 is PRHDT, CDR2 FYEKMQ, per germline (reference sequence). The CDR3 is CASSYRGSNEKLFF. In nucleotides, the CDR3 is TGTGCCAGCAGCTACCGGGGATCTAATGAAAAACTGTTTTTT.

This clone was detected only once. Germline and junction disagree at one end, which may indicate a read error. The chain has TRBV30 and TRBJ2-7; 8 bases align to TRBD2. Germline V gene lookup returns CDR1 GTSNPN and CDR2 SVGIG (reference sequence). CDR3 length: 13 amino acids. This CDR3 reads CAGATAGEPVWDF. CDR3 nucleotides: TGTGCCGGCGCTACAGCGGGAGAGCCCGTATGGGACTTC.

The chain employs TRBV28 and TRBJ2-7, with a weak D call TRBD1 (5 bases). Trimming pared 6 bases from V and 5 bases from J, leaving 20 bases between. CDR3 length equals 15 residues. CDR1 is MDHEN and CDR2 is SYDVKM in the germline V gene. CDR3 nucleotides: TGTGCCAGCAGGAAAAGCAGGGCCCCGGACGACGAGCAGTACTTC. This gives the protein CASRKSRAPDDEQYF.